This T cell receptor (beta chain) emerged from a study of blood T cell repertoires in COVID-19. About the study: T cells, B-cell-depleted T cells, or PBMCs supplied cDNA or gDNA.

Germline values: CDR1 SEHNR, CDR2 FQNEAQ (reference sequence). The CDR3 is made up of 13 amino acids. Trimming took off 8 bases at V and 4 bases at J, with 14 bases between the two ends. In the source study's methods: Scientists estimated how many nucleated cells there were by amplifying reference gene primers. The assay was immunoSEQ multiplex PCR, and TCRdb's table has in-frame clones only and misses some. V, J and clone size derive from that table, while D and trimming were established from the DNA sequence. In the table there are about 270,000 clones, approximately 90% of which are singletons. Adults between roughly 18 and 95 years of age took part from 24 US areas. Participants were placed into cohorts based on the clinical history they reported.

Sequenced: PBMCs or T cells enriched from blood (not recorded which). This receptor was obtained from a woman aged 18-29 years who had recovered from COVID-19. This chain joins TRBV7-9 and TRBJ1-1; a possible D gene is TRBD1 (6 bases). The CDR3 loop reads CASQRAGVTEAFF. The CDR3 DNA reads TGTGCCAGCCAACGGGCAGGGGTCACTGAAGCTTTCTTT.